Sequencing of this T cell receptor (beta chain) was carried out in a study of regulatory T cells in long-lasting Graves disease (dated by TCRdb to the early 2020s). Study-level background: Persistent Graves' disease meant more than 5 years of antithyroid drug treatment with TSH receptor autoantibodies that stayed positive. The study took place in China and was registered as a clinical trial. Peripheral blood TCR sequencing and RNA sequencing compared persistent Graves' disease patients with newly diagnosed Graves' disease patients. Antithyroid drugs had been taken for approximately 10 years on average by persistent Graves' disease patients in the clinical cohort. TCR sequencing covered around 13 persistent and around 20 newly diagnosed Graves' disease patients, approximately 33 samples in total.

Paper-wide results and their limitations: As a limitation, the authors acknowledged that the small sample size may reduce accuracy. Only the TCR beta chain was sequenced and analyzed. Compared with newly diagnosed patients, persistent Graves' disease patients had lower TCR Shannon entropy and fewer highly expanded clones, which suggests clonal expansion. TRBV28, TRBJ1-2 and TRBJ2-5 were preferentially used in persistent disease, while TRBV20-1 and TRBJ2-1 were favored in newly diagnosed disease. The study examined only peripheral blood because the primary lesion, thyroid tissue, could not be accessed. Persistent patients shared more public clonotypes among themselves (around 2,800) than newly diagnosed patients did (about 900).

Details on this clonotype: Its binding antigen is unknown. Base qualities are not recorded, but no much larger clone differs from it by a single base.

The CDR3 runs 14 residues from the cysteine to the phenylalanine. Here the CDR3 DNA is all that survives: 42 bases in frame from base 1. CDR1 and CDR2, looked up from the germline V gene, are ENHRY and SYGVKD. V is reduced by 10 bases and J by 5 bases, leaving a spacing of 21 bases between them. The intended sense of this specimen's time point label: persistent/refractory GD, antithyroid drugs over 5 years with positive TRAb. For both TCR sequencing and RNA sequencing, RNA was extracted from PBMCs in TRIzol. The diagnosis of Graves' disease was made according to American Thyroid Association guidelines. Patients were recruited from an endocrinology department in Xi'an, China. From each patient, around 9 milliliters of peripheral blood was collected into an EDTA anticoagulant tube. Ficoll Paque Plus density gradient separation was used to isolate PBMCs, and no further T cell sorting was done. An Agilent 2100 Bioanalyzer and agarose gel were used to check RNA quality, while a NanoDrop 2000 measured RNA concentration.

The library was made by multiplex PCR. The data were produced on an Illumina HiSeq 4000. To build TCR beta libraries, CDR3 regions were amplified by Arm-PCR using iRepertoire HTBI primers. PCR products were gel purified before sequencing. The paper's processing steps were these. Across samples, some 62 TRBV and 15 or so TRBJ segments were identified and used for gene usage analysis of CDR3 amino acid clonotypes. COPE and FqMerger were used to merge the filtered high-quality paired reads into contigs. BLAST was used to align contigs to the IMGT TRBV, TRBD and TRBJ reference genes, and CDR3 was defined following IMGT. Highly expanded clones were defined as clonotypes with a frequency above 0.1%. Shannon entropy was used to measure repertoire diversity, and the Gini coefficient was used to measure V-J evenness. Clonotypes shared by more than one individual were considered public. In-frame beta chains were kept once TCRdb had trimmed the public reads at Q25 with fastp and called clones with MiXCR. Every distinct CDR3 protein forms one entry, paired with its most common genes and DNA. The V and J calls shown here were made by TCRdb, not taken from the authors' results. This sample comprises approximately 380,000 distinct CDR3 sequences, 20% to 25% of them detected only once. The ten largest clones represent more than 20% of the sample.

This receptor was identified in a female donor with Graves disease. The material was peripheral blood mononuclear cells (PBMCs), obtained when the disease was refractory, from a patient treated with antithyroid drugs. The sequence joins TRBV10-3 to TRBJ2-7; a weak D assignment points to TRBD1 (7 bases agree). The DNA sequence is as follows: TGTGCCAGCAAGGGGATTCCAGGGGGGAACGAGCAGTACTTC. Its protein reads: CASKGIPGGNEQYF.